The 11 T cell receptor beta chains in this list originate from one sample, sequenced in a study of cytomegalovirus exposure and HLA in healthy donors. Both 60 Vbeta primers and 13 Jbeta primers went into the PCR. The method was immunoSEQ multiplex PCR; TCRdb's version includes in-frame clones alone and lacks a portion of them. The table lists approximately 150,000 clones, around two thirds of them singletons. Material: PBMCs. These TCRs come from a man aged 25-45 years in good health and CMV-seropositive.

The chain joins TRBV11-1 to TRBJ1-1, with a weak D call TRBD1 (6 bases). CDR1 is SGHAT, CDR2 FQDESV, per germline (reference sequence). With 6 bases removed from V and 0 bases from J, the gap between germline ends came to 14 bases. The CDR3 runs to 15 residues. CDR3 sequence: CASRSKTGLNTEAFF. In DNA, the CDR3 is TGTGCCAGCAGATCTAAGACAGGTTTGAACACTGAAGCTTTCTTT. Based on the CDR3 plus reference TRBV11-1 and TRBJ1-1, the full variable domain is EAEVAQSPRYKITEKSQAVAFWCDPISGHATLYWYRQILGQGPELLVQFQDESVVDDSQLPKDRFSAERLKGVDSTLKIQPAELGDSAMYLCASRSKTGLNTEAFFGQGTRLTVV.

The chain uses TRBV28 and TRBJ1-2; 10 nucleotides agree with TRBD1. J lost 1 base, V lost 6 bases, and 11 bases had no gene match. Germline V gives CDR1 MDHEN, CDR2 SYDVKM. This CDR3 is built from 17 residues. Here the CDR3 DNA reads TGTGCCAGCAGCCTTTGGACAGGGGGAAACTTTAACTATGGCTACACCTTC. It specifies CASSLWTGGNFNYGYTF.

The J gene is TRBJ2-7, the V gene TRBV11-2; 10 bases match TRBD1. V dropped 2 bases and J dropped 2; count of bases not matched to a gene: 3. The CDR3 length is 15 residues. Germline CDR1 SGHAT, CDR2 FQNNGV. The CDR3 here is CASSLLGTGAYEQYF. CDR3 nucleotide sequence: TGTGCCAGCAGCTTACTCGGGACAGGGGCCTACGAGCAGTACTTC.

The V call is TRBV7-8, the J call TRBJ2-5, with D perhaps matching TRBD1 (6 bases). The J call is in doubt because the DNA end fits TRBJ2-7 better. In germline, CDR1 is SGHVS, CDR2 FQNEAQ. This CDR3 contains 13 residues. The CDR3 region is CASSSDSTYEQYF. CDR3 bases: TGTGCCAGCAGCTCGGACAGCACCTACGAGCAGTACTTC.

Of note for this clone: Mismatch with germline at one junction end may stem from a read error. The chain employs TRBV27 and TRBJ1-5; 8 bases fit TRBD1. CDR3 size: 16 residues. In germline, CDR1 is MNHEY, CDR2 SMNVEV (reference sequence). CDR3 residues: CASSLVSDRGNQPQHF. In DNA form, the CDR3 reads TGTGCCAGCAGCCTTGTGTCCGACAGGGGCAACCAGCCCCAGCATTTT.

This clone was observed a few times. This chain uses TRBV6-6 with TRBJ2-2; 9 positions agree with TRBD1. V shed 6 bases and J 3 bases; nucleotides not matched to a gene: 5. Per the germline V gene, CDR1 is MNHNY and CDR2 is SVGAGI (reference sequence). The CDR3 spans 15 residues. The CDR3 reads CASSSRDRDTGELFF. CDR3 bases: TGTGCCAGCAGCTCCCGGGACAGGGACACCGGGGAGCTGTTTTTT.

This sequence joins TRBV7-9 and TRBJ1-1; D is ambiguous. CDR3 length: 12 residues. The germline CDR1 and CDR2 sequences are SEHNR and FQNEAQ (reference sequence). CDR3 sequence reads: CSTRKQNTEAFF. CDR3 in DNA: TGTTCCACCCGCAAGCAGAACACTGAAGCTTTCTTT.

This chain uses TRBV11-2 with TRBJ2-7; 11 bases match TRBD2. This CDR3 is built from 14 residues. The V gene end was trimmed by 5 bases and the J gene end by 6 bases; junction bases not matched to a gene: 6. Germline lookup yields CDR1 SGHAT and CDR2 FQNNGV. CDR3 amino acids: CASSPGTSGLEQYF. In DNA form, the CDR3 reads TGTGCCAGCAGCCCCGGGACTAGCGGACTCGAGCAGTACTTC.

This chain uses TRBV19 with TRBJ2-1, with 7 bases fitting TRBD2. CDR1 is LNHDA, CDR2 SQIVND, per germline (reference sequence). The CDR3 spans 13 residues. Unmatched junction bases numbered 11, after V lost 10 bases and J lost 8 bases. DNA for the CDR3: TGTGCCACCACCGACGGGAGGTGGTATGAGCAGTTCTTC. Translated, it gives CATTDGRWYEQFF. The full variable domain, its missing parts supplied by reference TRBV19 and TRBJ2-1, is DGGITQSPKYLFRKEGQNVTLSCEQNLNHDAMYWYRQDPGQGLRLIYYSQIVNDFQKGDIAEGYSVSREKKESFPLTVTSAQKNPTAFYLCATTDGRWYEQFFGPGTRLTVL.

This chain joins TRBV9 and TRBJ2-5; D uncertain. The V gene lost 0 bases and the J gene lost 5 bases, with 8 bases spanning the gap. The CDR3 covers 13 residues. Germline assignment: CDR1 SGDLS and CDR2 YYNGEE. The CDR3 region has the DNA TGTGCCAGCAGCGTAGCTACGTCGGAGACCCAGTACTTC. The encoded protein is CASSVATSETQYF.

This clone was detected only a few times. V is TRBV19 and J is TRBJ2-7; tentative D call: TRBD2 (6 bases). CDR1 is LNHDA and CDR2 is SQIVND in the germline V gene (reference sequence). V shed 6 bases and J shed 5 bases, with 14 bases lying between them. The CDR3 length is 13 residues. The CDR3 DNA reads as TGTGCCAGTAGGTTTTTAGGAGGGGACGAGCAGTACTTC. This translates into CASRFLGGDEQYF.